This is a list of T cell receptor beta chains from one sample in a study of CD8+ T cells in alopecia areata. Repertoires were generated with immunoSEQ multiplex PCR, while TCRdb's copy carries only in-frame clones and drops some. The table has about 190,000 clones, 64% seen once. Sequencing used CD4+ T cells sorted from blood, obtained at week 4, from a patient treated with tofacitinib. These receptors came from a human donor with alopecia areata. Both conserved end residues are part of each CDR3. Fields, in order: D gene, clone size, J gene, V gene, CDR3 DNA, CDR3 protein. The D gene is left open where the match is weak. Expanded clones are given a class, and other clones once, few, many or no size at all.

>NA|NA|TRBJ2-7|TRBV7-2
TGTGCCAGCAGCCCGCAGGAAAGCGAGCAGTACTTC
CASSPQESEQYF
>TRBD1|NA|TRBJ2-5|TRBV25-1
TGTGCCAGCAGTGAAGGGTCGGGACAGATGAAAGAGACCCAGTACTTC
CASSEGSGQMKETQYF
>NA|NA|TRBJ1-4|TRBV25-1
TGTGCCAGCAGCGCTCAACCGGTTAATGAAAAACTGTTTTTT
CASSAQPVNEKLFF
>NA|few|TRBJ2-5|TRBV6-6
TGTGCCAGCAGTTACGCAAGGTTTGGGGGGGAGACCCAGTACTTC
CASSYARFGGETQYF
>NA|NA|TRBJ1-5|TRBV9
TGTGCCAGCAGCGCGGCCGGAGGGCCCCAGCATTTT
CASSAAGGPQHF
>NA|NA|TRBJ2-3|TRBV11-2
TGTGCCAGCAGCCCCGGACCTAGCACAGATACGCAGTATTTT
CASSPGPSTDTQYF
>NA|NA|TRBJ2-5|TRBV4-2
TGTGCCAGCAGCCACCTCCGAGGAGGGGGGGGCCCGGAGACCCAGTACTTC
CASSHLRGGGGPETQYF
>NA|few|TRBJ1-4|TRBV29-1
TGCAGCGCTTTCCGGGGATCCGGGGGGAAACTGTTTTTT
CSAFRGSGGKLFF
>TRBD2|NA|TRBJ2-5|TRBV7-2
TGTGCCAGCAGCGTGACTAGCGGGGGATCCGAGACCCAGTACTTC
CASSVTSGGSETQYF
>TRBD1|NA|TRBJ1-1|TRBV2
TGTGCCAGCTCGATAGCAGGGGGCAGGAGAGCTTTCTTT
CASSIAGGRRAFF
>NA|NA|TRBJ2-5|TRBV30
TGTGCCTGGAGTGTATATGGGAAGACCCAGTACTTC
CAWSVYGKTQYF
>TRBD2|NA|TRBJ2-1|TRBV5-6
TGTGCCAGCAGCCTCGGACTAGGCAATGAGCAGTTCTTC
CASSLGLGNEQFF